The entry that follows covers one T cell receptor beta chain sequence. As for time point: blood 4 weeks post-SBRT, at nephrectomy. The treatment here: 15 Gy SBRT to primary tumor, nephrectomy 4 weeks later. After SBRT, blood was collected at 2 and 4 weeks, plus baseline. This record belongs to a study of radiation and T cells in renal cell carcinoma. The CDR3 runs 14 residues. The V end lost 5 bases, the J end lost 2 bases, and 12 bases lay between the germline ends. The germline gives CDR1 SEHNR, CDR2 FQNEAQ (reference sequence). Sequencing was performed with immunoSEQ multiplex PCR; in TCRdb, only in-frame clones are kept and a portion is missing. The sample contains about 77,000 clones, around 78% of which appear only once.

Source: blood, taken from a patient whose treatment included radiotherapy and nephrectomy. This chain joins TRBV7-9 and TRBJ1-2, with a possible D match to TRBD1 (5 bases). The source of this sequence is a woman between 55 and 75 years old with renal cell carcinoma. CDR3 nucleotides: TGTGCCAGCAGCAGGGGAGGCGGGAACTATGGCTACACCTTC. It is translated as CASSRGGGNYGYTF.